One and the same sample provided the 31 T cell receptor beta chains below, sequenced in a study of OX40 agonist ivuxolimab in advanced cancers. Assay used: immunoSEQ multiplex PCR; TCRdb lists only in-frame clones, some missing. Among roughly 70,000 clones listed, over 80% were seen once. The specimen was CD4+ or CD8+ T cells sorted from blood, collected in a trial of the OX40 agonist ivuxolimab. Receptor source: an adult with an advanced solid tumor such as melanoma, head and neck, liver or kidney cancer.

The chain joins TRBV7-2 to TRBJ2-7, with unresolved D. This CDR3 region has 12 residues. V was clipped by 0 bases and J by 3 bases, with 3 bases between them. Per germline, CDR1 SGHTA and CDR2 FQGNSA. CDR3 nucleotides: TGTGCCAGCAGCTTAGCTGACTACGAGCAGTACTTC. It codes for CASSLADYEQYF.

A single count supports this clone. CDR3 residues: CASRDRGGNEQFF. The CDR3 DNA sequence: TGTGCCAGCAGGGACAGGGGGGGCAATGAGCAGTTCTTC. This chain links TRBV2 with TRBJ2-1; TRBD1 matches at 10 bases. Germline assignment: CDR1 SNHLY and CDR2 FYNNEI. V was pared by 6 bases and J by 6 bases, with 2 bases of the junction left unmatched. This CDR3 spans 13 amino acids.

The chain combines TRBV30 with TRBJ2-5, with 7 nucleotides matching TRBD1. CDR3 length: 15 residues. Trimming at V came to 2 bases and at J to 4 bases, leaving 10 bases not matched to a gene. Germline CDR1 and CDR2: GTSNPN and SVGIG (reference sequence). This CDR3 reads CAWSYHRGMRETQYF. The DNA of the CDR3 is TGTGCCTGGAGTTACCACAGGGGAATGAGAGAGACCCAGTACTTC.

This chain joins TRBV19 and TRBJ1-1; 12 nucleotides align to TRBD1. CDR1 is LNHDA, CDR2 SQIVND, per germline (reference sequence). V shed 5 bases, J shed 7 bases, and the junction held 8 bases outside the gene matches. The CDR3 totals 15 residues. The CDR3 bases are TGTGCCAGTAGTGGGACAGGGGGCGCTTGGGGTGAAGCTTTCTTT. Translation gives CASSGTGGAWGEAFF.

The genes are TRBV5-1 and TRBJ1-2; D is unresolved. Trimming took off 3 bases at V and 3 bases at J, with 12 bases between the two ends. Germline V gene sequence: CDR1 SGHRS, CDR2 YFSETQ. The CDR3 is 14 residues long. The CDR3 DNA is TGCGCCAGCAGCTCCAGTCCAGGCTACTATGGCTACACCTTC. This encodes CASSSSPGYYGYTF.

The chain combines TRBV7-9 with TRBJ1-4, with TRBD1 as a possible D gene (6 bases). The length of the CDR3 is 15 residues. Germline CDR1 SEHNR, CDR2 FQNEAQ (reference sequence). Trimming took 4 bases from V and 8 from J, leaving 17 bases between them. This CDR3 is CASSSGTGTREKLFF. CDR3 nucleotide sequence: TGTGCCAGCAGCTCCGGAACAGGGACGAGGGAAAAACTGTTTTTT.

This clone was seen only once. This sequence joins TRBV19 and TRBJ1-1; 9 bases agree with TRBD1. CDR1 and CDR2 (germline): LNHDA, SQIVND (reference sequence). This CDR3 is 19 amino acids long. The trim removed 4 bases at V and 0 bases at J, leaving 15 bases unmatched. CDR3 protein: CASSNLLGTGWAMNTEAFF. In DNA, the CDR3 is TGTGCCAGTAGTAACCTCCTCGGGACAGGGTGGGCTATGAACACTGAAGCTTTCTTT.

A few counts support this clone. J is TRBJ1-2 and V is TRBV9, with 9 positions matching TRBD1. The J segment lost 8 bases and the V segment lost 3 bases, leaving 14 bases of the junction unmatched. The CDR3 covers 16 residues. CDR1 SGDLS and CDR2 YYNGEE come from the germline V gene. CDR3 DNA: TGTGCCAGCAGCGAAAGCCGGGCCGGGACAGGGAGCGGCTACACCTTC. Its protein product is CASSESRAGTGSGYTF.

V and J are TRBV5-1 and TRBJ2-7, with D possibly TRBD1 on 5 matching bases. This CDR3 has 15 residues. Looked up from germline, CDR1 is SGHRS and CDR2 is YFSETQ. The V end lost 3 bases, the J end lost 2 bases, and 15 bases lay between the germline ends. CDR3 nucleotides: TGCGCCAGCAGCTCCAGGGATGTGGGAACCTACGAGCAGTACTTC. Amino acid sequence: CASSSRDVGTYEQYF.

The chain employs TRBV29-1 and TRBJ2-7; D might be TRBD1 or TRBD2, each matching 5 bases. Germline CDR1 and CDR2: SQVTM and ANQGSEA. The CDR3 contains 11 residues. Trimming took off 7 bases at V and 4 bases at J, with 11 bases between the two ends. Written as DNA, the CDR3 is TGCAGCGCCCAGAGGGGTTACGAGCAGTACTTC. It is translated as CSAQRGYEQYF.

This CDR3 reads CASSLGPPSPDTQYF. CDR3 in DNA: TGTGCCAGCAGCTTAGGCCCCCCTAGTCCAGATACGCAGTATTTT. V gene TRBV11-3 combines with J gene TRBJ2-3; D is undetermined. V shed 1 base and J shed 4 bases, with 12 bases lying between them. This CDR3 has 15 amino acids. CDR1 is SGHNT and CDR2 is YENEEA in the germline V gene.

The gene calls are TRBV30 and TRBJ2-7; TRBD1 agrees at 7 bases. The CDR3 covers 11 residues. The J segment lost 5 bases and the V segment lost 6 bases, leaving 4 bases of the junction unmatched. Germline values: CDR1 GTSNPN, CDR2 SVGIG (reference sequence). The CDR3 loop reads CACSTGDEQYF. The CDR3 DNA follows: TGTGCCTGCAGCACAGGGGACGAGCAGTACTTC.

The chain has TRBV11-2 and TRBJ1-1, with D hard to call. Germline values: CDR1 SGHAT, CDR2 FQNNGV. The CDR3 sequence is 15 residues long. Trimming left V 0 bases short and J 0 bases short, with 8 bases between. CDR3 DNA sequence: TGTGCCAGCAGCTTAGATAGTCGGATGAACACTGAAGCTTTCTTT. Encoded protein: CASSLDSRMNTEAFF.

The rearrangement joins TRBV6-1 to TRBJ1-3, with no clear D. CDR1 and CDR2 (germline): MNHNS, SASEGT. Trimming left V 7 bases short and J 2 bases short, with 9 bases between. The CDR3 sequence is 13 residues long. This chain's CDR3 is CASMVITGNTIYF. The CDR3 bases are TGTGCCAGCATGGTAATCACTGGAAACACCATATATTTT.

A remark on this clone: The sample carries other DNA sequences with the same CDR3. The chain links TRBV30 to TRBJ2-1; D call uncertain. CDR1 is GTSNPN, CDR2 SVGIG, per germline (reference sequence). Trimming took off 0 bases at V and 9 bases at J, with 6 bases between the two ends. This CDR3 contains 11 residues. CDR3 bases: TGTGCCTGGAGTGTGGGTGGTGAGCAGTTCTTC. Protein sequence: CAWSVGGEQFF.

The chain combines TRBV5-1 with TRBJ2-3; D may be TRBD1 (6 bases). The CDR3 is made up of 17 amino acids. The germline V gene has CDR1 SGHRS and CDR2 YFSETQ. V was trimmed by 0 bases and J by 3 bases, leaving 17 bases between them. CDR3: CASSLVGGLQGTDTQYF. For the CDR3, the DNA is TGCGCCAGCAGCTTGGTAGGAGGTTTACAGGGAACAGATACGCAGTATTTT.

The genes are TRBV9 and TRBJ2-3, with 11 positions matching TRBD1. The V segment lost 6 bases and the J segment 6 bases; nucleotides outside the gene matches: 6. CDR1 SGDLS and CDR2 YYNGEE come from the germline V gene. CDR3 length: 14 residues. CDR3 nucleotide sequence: TGTGCCAGCACGAGGGGACAGGGGGTGGATACGCAGTATTTT. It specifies CASTRGQGVDTQYF.

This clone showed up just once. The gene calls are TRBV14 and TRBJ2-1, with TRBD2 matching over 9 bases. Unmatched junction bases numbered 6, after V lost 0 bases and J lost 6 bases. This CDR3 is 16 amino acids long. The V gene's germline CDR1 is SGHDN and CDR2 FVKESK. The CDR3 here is CASSQDVLLAGNEQFF. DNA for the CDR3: TGTGCCAGCAGCCAAGATGTGCTACTAGCGGGCAATGAGCAGTTCTTC.

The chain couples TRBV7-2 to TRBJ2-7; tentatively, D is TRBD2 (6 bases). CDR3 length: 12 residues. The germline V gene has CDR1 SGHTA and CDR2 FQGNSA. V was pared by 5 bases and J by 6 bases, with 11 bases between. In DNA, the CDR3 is TGTGCCAGCAGCACCTGGGAGGTCGAGCAGTACTTC. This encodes CASSTWEVEQYF.

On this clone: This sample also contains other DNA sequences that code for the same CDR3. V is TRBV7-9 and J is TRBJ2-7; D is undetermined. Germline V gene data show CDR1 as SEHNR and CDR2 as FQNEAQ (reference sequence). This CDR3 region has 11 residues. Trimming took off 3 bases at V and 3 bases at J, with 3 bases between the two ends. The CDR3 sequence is CASSLSYEQYF. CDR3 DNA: TGTGCCAGCAGCTTGAGCTACGAGCAGTACTTC. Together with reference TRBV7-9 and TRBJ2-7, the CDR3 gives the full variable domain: DTGVSQNPRHKITKRGQNVTFRCDPISEHNRLYWYRQTLGQGPEFLTYFQNEAQLEKSRLLSDRFSAERPKGSFSTLEIQRTEQGDSAMYLCASSLSYEQYFGPGTRLTVT.

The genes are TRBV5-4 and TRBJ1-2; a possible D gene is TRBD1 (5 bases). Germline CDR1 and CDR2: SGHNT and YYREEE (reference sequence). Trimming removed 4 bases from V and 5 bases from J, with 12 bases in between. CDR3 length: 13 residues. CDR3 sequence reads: CASSITPGYGYTF. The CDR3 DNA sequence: TGTGCCAGCAGCATCACCCCAGGGTATGGCTACACCTTC.

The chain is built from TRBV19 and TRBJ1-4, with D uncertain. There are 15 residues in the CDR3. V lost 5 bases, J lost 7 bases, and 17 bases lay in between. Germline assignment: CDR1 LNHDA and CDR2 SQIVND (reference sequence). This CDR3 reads CASSVRRGITEKLFF. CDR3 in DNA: TGTGCCAGTAGTGTCCGCAGAGGTATTACTGAAAAACTGTTTTTT.

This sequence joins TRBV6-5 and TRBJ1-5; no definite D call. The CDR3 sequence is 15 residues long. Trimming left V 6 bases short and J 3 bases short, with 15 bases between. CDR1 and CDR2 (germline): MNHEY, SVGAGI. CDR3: CASRPPGNHNQPQHF. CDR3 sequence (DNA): TGTGCCAGCAGACCCCCGGGAAACCACAATCAGCCCCAGCATTTT.

This chain's CDR3 is CASTAGAGDEQFF. The CDR3 nucleotides read TGTGCCAGCACGGCTGGAGCGGGAGATGAGCAGTTCTTC. The chain couples TRBV9 to TRBJ2-1, with 8 bases matching TRBD2. CDR3 length: 13 residues. In germline, CDR1 is SGDLS, CDR2 YYNGEE. J gave up 8 bases and V 6 bases, and 7 bases lay outside the gene matches.

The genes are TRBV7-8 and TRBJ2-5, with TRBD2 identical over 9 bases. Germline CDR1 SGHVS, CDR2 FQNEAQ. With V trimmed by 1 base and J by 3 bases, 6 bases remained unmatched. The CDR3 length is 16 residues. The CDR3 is CASSLGLAGPKETQYF. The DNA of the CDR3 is TGTGCCAGCAGCTTAGGGCTAGCGGGACCCAAAGAGACCCAGTACTTC.

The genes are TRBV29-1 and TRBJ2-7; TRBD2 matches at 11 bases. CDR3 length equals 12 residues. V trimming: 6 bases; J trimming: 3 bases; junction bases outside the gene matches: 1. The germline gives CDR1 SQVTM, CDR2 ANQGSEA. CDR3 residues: CSVGLAVYEQYF. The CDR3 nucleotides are TGCAGCGTGGGACTAGCGGTCTACGAGCAGTACTTC.

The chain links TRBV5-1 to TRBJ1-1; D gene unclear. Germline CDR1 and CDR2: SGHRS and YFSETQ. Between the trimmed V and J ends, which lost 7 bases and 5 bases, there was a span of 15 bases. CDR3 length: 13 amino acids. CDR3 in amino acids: CASQLGIGTEAFF. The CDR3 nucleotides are TGCGCCAGCCAATTGGGAATAGGGACTGAAGCTTTCTTT.

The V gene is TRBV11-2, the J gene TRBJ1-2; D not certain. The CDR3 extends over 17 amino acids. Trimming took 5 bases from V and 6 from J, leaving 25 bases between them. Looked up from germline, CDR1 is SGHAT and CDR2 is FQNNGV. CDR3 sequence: CASSVRTRSPFHHGYTF. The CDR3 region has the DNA TGTGCCAGCAGCGTTAGAACTCGTTCCCCGTTTCACCATGGCTACACCTTC. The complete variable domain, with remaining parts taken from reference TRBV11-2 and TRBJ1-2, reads EAGVAQSPRYKIIEKRQSVAFWCNPISGHATLYWYQQILGQGPKLLIQFQNNGVVDDSQLPKDRFSAERLKGVDSTLKIQPAKLEDSAVYLCASSVRTRSPFHHGYTFGSGTRLTVV.

CDR3 protein: CASSVGLLNTGELFF. The CDR3 nucleotides are TGTGCCAGCAGTGTGGGACTACTCAACACCGGGGAGCTGTTTTTT. The chain carries TRBV2 and TRBJ2-2; 7 bases are shared with TRBD2. Germline V gene data show CDR1 as SNHLY and CDR2 as FYNNEI. This CDR3 has 15 residues. With 4 bases clipped from V and 2 bases from J, the junction kept 4 bases outside the gene matches. Using reference TRBV2 and TRBJ2-2 for the parts outside the CDR3, the full variable domain is EPEVTQTPSHQVTQMGQEVILRCVPISNHLYFYWYRQILGQKVEFLVSFYNNEISEKSEIFDDQFSVERPDGSNFTLKIRSTKLEDSAMYFCASSVGLLNTGELFFGEGSRLTVL.

The CDR3 here is CASSSGLGEQYF. DNA for the CDR3: TGCGCCAGCAGCTCGGGACTGGGAGAGCAGTACTTC. The chain has TRBV5-1 and TRBJ2-7; weak D call: TRBD2 (6 bases). V was cut by 3 bases and J by 7 bases, with 11 bases left in between. This CDR3 contains 12 residues. Looked up from germline, CDR1 is SGHRS and CDR2 is YFSETQ.

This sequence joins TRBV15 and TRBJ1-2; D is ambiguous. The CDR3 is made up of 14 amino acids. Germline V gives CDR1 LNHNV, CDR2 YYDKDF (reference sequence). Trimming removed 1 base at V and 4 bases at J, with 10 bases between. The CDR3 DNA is TGTGCCACCAGCAGAGTTGAGGGTGTCTATGGCTACACCTTC. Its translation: CATSRVEGVYGYTF.